This TCR beta chain was captured by sequencing in a study of shared clonotypes between healthy human individuals. Notes on the study in general: Clonotypes shared by all four donors outscored non-shared clonotypes in generation probability.

Profiled with immunoSEQ multiplex PCR; TCRdb holds only in-frame clones, not every one. The sample lists roughly 2.1 million clones, just over 90% seen once, with around 1.7% in the top ten. As to this clone: Its antigen remains unidentified. The sample contains more than one DNA sequence encoding this CDR3.

CD45RO-negative, CCR7-selected cells formed the naive CD8 fraction, which excluded terminally differentiated effector memory CD45RA+ cells. Donors, healthy HIV-negative adults, lacked recent acute infections or vaccinations. Germline CDR1 and CDR2: MNHNS and SASEGT. V was shortened by 1 base and J by 0 bases, with 3 bases between the two germline ends. This CDR3 is built from 13 residues. V usage is TRBV6-1 and J usage is TRBJ1-1, with D hard to call. The sequenced sample consisted of naive CD8+ T cells from PBMCs. This TCR came from a man between 18 and 29 years old in good health. Some clones in this sample may be carry-over from other donors' samples. The CDR3 nucleotides read TGTGCCAGCAGTGAAGTCGTGAACACTGAAGCTTTCTTT. Amino acid sequence: CASSEVVNTEAFF.